This T cell receptor beta chain was identified during a study of blood T cell repertoires in COVID-19. Unmatched junction bases numbered 5, after V lost 5 bases and J lost 6 bases. Germline V CDR1 and CDR2: LNHDA, SQIVND (reference sequence). The CDR3 loop spans 14 amino acids. Repertoires were generated with immunoSEQ multiplex PCR, while TCRdb's copy carries only in-frame clones and drops some. Of over 50,000 clones in the sample, more than 80% were seen once. The receptor's source is an elderly man with acute or convalescent COVID-19. V and J are TRBV19 and TRBJ2-1; 9 bases fit TRBD1. Sequencing was carried out using peripheral blood. CDR3 DNA sequence: TGTGCCAGTAGTTCGGACAGGGGCCGCAATGAGCAGTTCTTC. It specifies CASSSDRGRNEQFF.